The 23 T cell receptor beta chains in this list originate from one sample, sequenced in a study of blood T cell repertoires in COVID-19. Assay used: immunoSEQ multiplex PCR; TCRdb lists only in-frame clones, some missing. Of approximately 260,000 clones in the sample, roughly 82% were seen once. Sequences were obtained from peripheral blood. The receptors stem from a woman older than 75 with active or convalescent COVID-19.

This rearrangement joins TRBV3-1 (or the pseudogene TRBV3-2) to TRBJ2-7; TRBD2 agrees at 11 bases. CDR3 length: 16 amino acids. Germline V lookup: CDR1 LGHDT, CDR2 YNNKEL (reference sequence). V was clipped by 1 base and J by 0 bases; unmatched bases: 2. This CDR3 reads CASSQGLAGSSYEQYF. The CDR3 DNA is TGTGCCAGCAGCCAAGGACTAGCGGGGTCCTCCTACGAGCAGTACTTC.

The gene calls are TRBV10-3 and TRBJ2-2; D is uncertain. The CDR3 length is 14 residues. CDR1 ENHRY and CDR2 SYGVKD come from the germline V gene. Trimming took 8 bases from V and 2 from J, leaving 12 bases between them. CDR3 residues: CAIADNQNTGELFF. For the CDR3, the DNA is TGTGCCATCGCCGACAATCAAAACACCGGGGAGCTGTTTTTT.

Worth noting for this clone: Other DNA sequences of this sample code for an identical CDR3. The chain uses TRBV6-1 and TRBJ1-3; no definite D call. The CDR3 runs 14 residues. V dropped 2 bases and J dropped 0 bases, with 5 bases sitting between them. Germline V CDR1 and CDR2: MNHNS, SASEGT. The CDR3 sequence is CASSEHFSGNTIYF. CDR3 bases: TGTGCCAGCAGTGAACATTTCTCTGGAAACACCATATATTTT.

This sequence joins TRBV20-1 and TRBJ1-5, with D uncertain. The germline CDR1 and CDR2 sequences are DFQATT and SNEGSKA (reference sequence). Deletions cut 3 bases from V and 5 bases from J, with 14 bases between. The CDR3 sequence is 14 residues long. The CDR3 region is CSASPGYMDQPQHF. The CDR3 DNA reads TGCAGTGCTAGTCCGGGGTATATGGATCAGCCCCAGCATTTT.

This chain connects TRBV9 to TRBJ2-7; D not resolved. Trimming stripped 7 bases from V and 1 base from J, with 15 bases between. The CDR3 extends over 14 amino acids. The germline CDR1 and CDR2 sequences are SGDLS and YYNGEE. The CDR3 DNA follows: TGTGCCAGCGCCGAAACAGTTGGATCCTACGAGCAGTACTTC. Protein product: CASAETVGSYEQYF. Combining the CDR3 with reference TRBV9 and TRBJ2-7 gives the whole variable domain DSGVTQTPKHLITATGQRVTLRCSPRSGDLSVYWYQQSLDQGLQFLIQYYNGEERAKGNILERFSAQQFPDLHSELNLSSLELGDSALYFCASAETVGSYEQYFGPGTRLTVT.

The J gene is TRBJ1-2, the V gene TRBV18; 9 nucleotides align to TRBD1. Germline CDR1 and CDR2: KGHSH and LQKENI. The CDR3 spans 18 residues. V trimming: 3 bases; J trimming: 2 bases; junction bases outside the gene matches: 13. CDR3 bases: TGTGCCAGCTCACCCACCCCAGGGACAGGGTCCCGAAACTATGGCTACACCTTC. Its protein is CASSPTPGTGSRNYGYTF.

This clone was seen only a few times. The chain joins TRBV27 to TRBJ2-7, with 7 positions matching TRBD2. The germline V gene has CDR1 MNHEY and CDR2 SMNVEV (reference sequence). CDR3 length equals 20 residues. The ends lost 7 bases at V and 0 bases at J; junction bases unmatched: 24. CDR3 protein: CASTSTGSFTGGWSSYEQYF. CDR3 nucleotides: TGTGCCAGCACCTCAACGGGGAGTTTTACGGGAGGCTGGAGCTCCTACGAGCAGTACTTC.

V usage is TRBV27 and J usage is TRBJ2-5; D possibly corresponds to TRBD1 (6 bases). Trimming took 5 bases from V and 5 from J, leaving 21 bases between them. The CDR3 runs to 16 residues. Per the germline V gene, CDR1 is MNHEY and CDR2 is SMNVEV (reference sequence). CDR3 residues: CASSPQGQRPDETQYF. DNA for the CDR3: TGTGCCAGCAGTCCACAAGGACAGAGACCAGATGAGACCCAGTACTTC.

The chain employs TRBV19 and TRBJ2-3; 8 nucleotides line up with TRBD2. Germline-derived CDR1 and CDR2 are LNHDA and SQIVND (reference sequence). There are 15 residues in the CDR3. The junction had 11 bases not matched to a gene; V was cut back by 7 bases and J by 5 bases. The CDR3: CASMAGGLFVDTQYF. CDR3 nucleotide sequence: TGTGCCAGTATGGCGGGGGGACTGTTTGTAGATACGCAGTATTTT. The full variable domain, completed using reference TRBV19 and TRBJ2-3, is DGGITQSPKYLFRKEGQNVTLSCEQNLNHDAMYWYRQDPGQGLRLIYYSQIVNDFQKGDIAEGYSVSREKKESFPLTVTSAQKNPTAFYLCASMAGGLFVDTQYFGPGTRLTVL.

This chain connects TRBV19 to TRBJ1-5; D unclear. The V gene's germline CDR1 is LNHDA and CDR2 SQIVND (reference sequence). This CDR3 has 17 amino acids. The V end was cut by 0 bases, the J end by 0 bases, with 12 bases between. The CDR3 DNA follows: TGTGCCAGTAGTATAGATCGGAGGGCTTATAGCAATCAGCCCCAGCATTTT. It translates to CASSIDRRAYSNQPQHF.

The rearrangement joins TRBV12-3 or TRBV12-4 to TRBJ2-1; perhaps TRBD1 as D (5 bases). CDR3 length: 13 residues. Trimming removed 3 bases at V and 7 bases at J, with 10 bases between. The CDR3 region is CASSFQGGNEQFF. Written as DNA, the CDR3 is TGTGCCAGCAGTTTTCAGGGCGGAAATGAGCAGTTCTTC.

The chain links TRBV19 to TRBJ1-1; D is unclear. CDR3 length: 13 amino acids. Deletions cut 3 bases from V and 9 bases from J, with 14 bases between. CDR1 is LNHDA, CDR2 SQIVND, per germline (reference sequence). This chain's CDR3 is CASSIGGPAQAFF. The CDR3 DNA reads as TGTGCCAGTAGTATCGGCGGGCCTGCCCAAGCTTTCTTT.

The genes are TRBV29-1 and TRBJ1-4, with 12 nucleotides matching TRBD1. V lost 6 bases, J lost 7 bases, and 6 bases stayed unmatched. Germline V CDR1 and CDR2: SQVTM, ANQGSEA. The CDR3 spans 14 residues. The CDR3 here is CSVYKGQGAEKLFF. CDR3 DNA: TGCAGCGTGTACAAGGGACAGGGGGCTGAAAAACTGTTTTTT.

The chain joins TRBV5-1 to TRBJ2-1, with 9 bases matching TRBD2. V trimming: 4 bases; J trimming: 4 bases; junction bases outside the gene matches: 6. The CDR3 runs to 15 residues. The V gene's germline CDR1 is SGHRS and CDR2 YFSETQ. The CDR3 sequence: CASSPAGGIYNEQFF. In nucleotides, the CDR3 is TGCGCCAGCAGCCCGGCGGGAGGGATTTACAATGAGCAGTTCTTC.

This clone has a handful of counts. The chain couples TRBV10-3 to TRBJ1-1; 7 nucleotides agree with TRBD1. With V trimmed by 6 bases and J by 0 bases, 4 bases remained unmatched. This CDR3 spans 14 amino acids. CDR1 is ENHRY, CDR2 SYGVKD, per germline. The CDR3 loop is CAIRAGQMNTEAFF. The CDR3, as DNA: TGTGCCATCAGGGCGGGACAGATGAACACTGAAGCTTTCTTT.

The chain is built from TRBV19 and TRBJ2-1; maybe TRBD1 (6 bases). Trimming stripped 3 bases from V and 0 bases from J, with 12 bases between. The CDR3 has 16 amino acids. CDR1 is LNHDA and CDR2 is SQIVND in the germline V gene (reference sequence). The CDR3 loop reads CASSITGTSSYNEQFF. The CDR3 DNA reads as TGTGCCAGTAGTATCACAGGGACAAGCTCCTACAATGAGCAGTTCTTC.

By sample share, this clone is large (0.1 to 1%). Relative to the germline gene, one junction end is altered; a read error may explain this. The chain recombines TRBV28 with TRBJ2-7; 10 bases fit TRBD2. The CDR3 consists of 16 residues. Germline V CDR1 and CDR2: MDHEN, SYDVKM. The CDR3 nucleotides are TGTGCCAGCAGCTTATTAACCAGCGGGGGGGCCCACGAGCAGTACTTC. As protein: CASSLLTSGGAHEQYF.

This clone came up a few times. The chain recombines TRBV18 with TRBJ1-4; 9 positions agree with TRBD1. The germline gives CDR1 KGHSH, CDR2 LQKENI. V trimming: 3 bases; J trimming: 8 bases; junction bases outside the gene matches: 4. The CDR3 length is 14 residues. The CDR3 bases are TGTGCCAGCTCACCGGACAGGGGTGGGGAAAAACTGTTTTTT. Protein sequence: CASSPDRGGEKLFF.

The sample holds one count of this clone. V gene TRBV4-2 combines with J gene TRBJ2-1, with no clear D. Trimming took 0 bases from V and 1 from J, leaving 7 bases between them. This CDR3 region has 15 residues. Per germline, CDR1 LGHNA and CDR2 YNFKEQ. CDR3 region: CASSQELSSYNEQFF. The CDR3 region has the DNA TGTGCCAGCAGCCAAGAACTATCATCCTACAATGAGCAGTTCTTC.

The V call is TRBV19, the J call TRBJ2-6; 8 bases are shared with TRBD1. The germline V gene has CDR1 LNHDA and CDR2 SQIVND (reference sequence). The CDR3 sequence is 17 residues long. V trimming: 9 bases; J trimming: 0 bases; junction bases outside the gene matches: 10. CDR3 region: CASGRQGPFSGANVLTF. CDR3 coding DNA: TGTGCCAGCGGTAGACAGGGGCCATTCTCTGGGGCCAACGTCCTGACTTTC.

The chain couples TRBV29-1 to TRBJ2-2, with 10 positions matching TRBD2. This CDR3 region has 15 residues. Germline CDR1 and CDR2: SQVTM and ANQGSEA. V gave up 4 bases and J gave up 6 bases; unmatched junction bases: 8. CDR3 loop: CSVVTSGIRSGELFF. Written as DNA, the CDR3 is TGCAGCGTTGTTACTAGCGGGATAAGGTCCGGGGAGCTGTTTTTT.

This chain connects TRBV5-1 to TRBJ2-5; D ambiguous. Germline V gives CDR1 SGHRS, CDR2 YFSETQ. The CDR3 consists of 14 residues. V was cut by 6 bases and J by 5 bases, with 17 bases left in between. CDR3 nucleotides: TGCGCCAGCACCATTTTTGGTGGTGAGGAGACCCAGTACTTC. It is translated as CASTIFGGEETQYF.

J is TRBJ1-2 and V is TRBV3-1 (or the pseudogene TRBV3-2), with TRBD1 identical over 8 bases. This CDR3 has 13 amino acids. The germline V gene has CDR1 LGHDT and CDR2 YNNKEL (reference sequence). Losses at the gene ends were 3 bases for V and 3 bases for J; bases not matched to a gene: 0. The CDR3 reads CASSQTGDYGYTF. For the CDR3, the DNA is TGTGCCAGCAGCCAGACAGGGGACTATGGCTACACCTTC.